The 11 T cell receptor beta chains below were found in one sample sequenced in a study of HIV-infected patients and healthy controls. TCRdb redid the calling of the 5' RACE reads with MiXCR, one entry per CDR3 protein. The top ten clones hold approximately 5% of a sample with tens of thousands of distinct CDR3 sequences, about 15% of them seen once. The material sequenced was CD4+ T cells from blood. These receptors all stem from a human donor in good health.

This clonotype appeared once. The chain has TRBV7-2 and TRBJ2-7; the D call may be TRBD1 or TRBD2 (5 bases each). Deletions cut 4 bases from V and 0 bases from J, with 10 bases between. This CDR3 region has 14 residues. The germline gives CDR1 SGHTA, CDR2 FQGNSA. CDR3 sequence reads: CASSSGPSSYEQYF. The CDR3 coding sequence is TGTGCCAGCAGCTCGGGACCAAGCTCCTACGAGCAGTACTTC.

The V call is TRBV20-1, the J call TRBJ1-1, with 7 bases matching TRBD1. Germline V gives CDR1 DFQATT, CDR2 SNEGSKA (reference sequence). This CDR3 has 12 amino acids. The J segment lost 4 bases and the V segment lost 5 bases, leaving 4 bases of the junction unmatched. The CDR3 sequence is CSAFQGVTEAFF. The CDR3 region has the DNA TGCAGTGCTTTCCAGGGGGTCACTGAAGCTTTCTTT.

This clonotype was seen many times. The J gene is TRBJ2-1, the V gene TRBV18; 9 positions agree with TRBD2. Germline CDR1 and CDR2: KGHSH and LQKENI. The CDR3 covers 17 residues. Trimming removed 2 bases from V and 4 bases from J; junction bases left unmatched: 9. CDR3 coding DNA: TGTGCCAGCTCACCAAGGATGACGACTAGCGGATACAATGAGCAGTTCTTC. Translation gives CASSPRMTTSGYNEQFF.

The chain is built from TRBV2 and TRBJ2-1, with 11 bases fitting TRBD2. The CDR3 is 14 amino acids. Germline V CDR1 and CDR2: SNHLY, FYNNEI. Trimming cost V 8 bases and J 5 bases; bases outside gene matches: 5. In DNA form, the CDR3 reads TGTGCCAGCCCGGGACTAGCGGATAACAATGAGCAGTTCTTC. Its translation: CASPGLADNNEQFF. Combining the CDR3 with reference TRBV2 and TRBJ2-1 gives the whole variable domain EPEVTQTPSHQVTQMGQEVILRCVPISNHLYFYWYRQILGQKVEFLVSFYNNEISEKSEIFDDQFSVERPDGSNFTLKIRSTKLEDSAMYFCASPGLADNNEQFFGPGTRLTVL.

This clonotype came up a few times. V usage is TRBV5-1 and J usage is TRBJ1-2, with TRBD1 identical over 11 bases. CDR3 length: 15 amino acids. Germline-derived CDR1 and CDR2 are SGHRS and YFSETQ. The V segment lost 4 bases and the J segment 4 bases; nucleotides outside the gene matches: 6. CDR3 amino acids: CASSETGQGVYGYTF. The CDR3 nucleotides are TGCGCCAGCAGCGAGACGGGACAGGGGGTCTATGGCTACACCTTC.

This clonotype was counted a few times. The chain carries TRBV20-1 and TRBJ2-1; D uncertain. With 3 bases removed from V and 8 bases from J, the gap between germline ends came to 5 bases. The germline CDR1 and CDR2 sequences are DFQATT and SNEGSKA (reference sequence). There are 10 residues in the CDR3. The CDR3 sequence is CSASSDEQFF. CDR3 nucleotides: TGCAGTGCTAGTTCCGATGAGCAGTTCTTC.

This clonotype was counted only a few times. At one end, the junction sequence differs from germline, possibly due to a read error. The rearrangement links TRBV7-2 to TRBJ2-6; 10 bases align to TRBD2. The CDR3 has 17 amino acids. In germline, CDR1 is SGHTA, CDR2 FQGNSA. CDR3 loop: CASSFLAGVSVANVLTF. Here the CDR3 DNA reads TGTGCCAGCAGCTTCCTAGCGGGAGTCTCTGTGGCCAACGTCCTGACTTTC.

The chain uses TRBV4-2 and TRBJ2-3, with D perhaps given as TRBD1 or TRBD2 (5 bases each). The germline V and J ends were trimmed by 3 bases and 2 bases, with 12 bases remaining between them. CDR3 length: 15 amino acids. CDR1 is LGHNA, CDR2 YNFKEQ, per germline. This CDR3 is CASSHPGPNTDTQYF. CDR3 bases: TGTGCCAGCAGCCACCCGGGACCCAACACAGATACGCAGTATTTT.

This chain links TRBV12-3 or TRBV12-4 with TRBJ2-3; D possibly uses TRBD1 or TRBD2 (5 bases each). V lost 1 base and J 4 bases, leaving 6 bases between the germline ends. This CDR3 region has 13 residues. The CDR3 coding sequence is TGTGCCAGCAGTTTAGGAGGGGCAGATACGCAGTATTTT. Amino acid sequence: CASSLGGADTQYF.

The chain combines TRBV6-2 or TRBV6-3 with TRBJ1-5; 7 nucleotides line up with TRBD1. V dropped 6 bases and J dropped 0; count of bases not matched to a gene: 5. Germline loops: CDR1 MNHEY, CDR2 SVGEGT. This CDR3 has 15 amino acids. CDR3 in amino acids: CASRQGQNSNQPQHF. CDR3 in DNA: TGTGCCAGCAGGCAGGGACAGAATAGCAATCAGCCCCAGCATTTT.

This clonotype has more than one count but fewer than ten. The chain links TRBV7-9 to TRBJ1-6; D not resolved. Trimming removed 0 bases from V and 6 bases from J, with 12 bases in between. The CDR3 extends over 16 amino acids. From germline, CDR1 is SEHNR and CDR2 FQNEAQ (reference sequence). The DNA of the CDR3 is TGTGCCAGCAGCTTAGCGGTGGGTTCCGGTAATTCACCCCTCCACTTT. Its translation: CASSLAVGSGNSPLHF.